The rows below give T cell receptor beta chains drawn from one sample of a study of blood T cell repertoires in COVID-19. Repertoires were generated with immunoSEQ multiplex PCR, while TCRdb's copy carries only in-frame clones and drops some. The sample shows about 100,000 clones, about 91% of them seen only once. Sequenced input: peripheral blood. These TCRs come from a human donor in a cohort sampled during active COVID-19. Each CDR3 is given with its conserved first and last residue. A D gene is named only where the DNA matches it firmly.

d_call	v_call	j_call	cdr3_nt	cdr3_aa
.	TRBV28	TRBJ1-4	TGTGCCAGCAGTTTAACCGGGTCTAATGAAAAACTGTTTTTT	CASSLTGSNEKLFF
TRBD2	TRBV27	TRBJ2-1	TGTGCCAGCAGTTTATGGGCTAGCGGGATTTCTTTTGAGCAGTTCTTC	CASSLWASGISFEQFF
TRBD1	TRBV6-6	TRBJ1-5	TGTGCCACCACAGGGGGCAATCAGCCCCAGCATTTT	CATTGGNQPQHF
.	TRBV4-1	TRBJ1-1	TGCGCCAGCAGCCAAGATTTCGCGGGGAACACTGAAGCTTTCTTT	CASSQDFAGNTEAFF
.	TRBV28	TRBJ1-2	TGTGCCAGCCGGGGTTTTGGTGGCTACACCTTC	CASRGFGGYTF
.	TRBV9	TRBJ2-2	TGTGCCAGCAGCGTCCCAGGGGTTACCGGGGAGCTGTTTTTT	CASSVPGVTGELFF
TRBD1	TRBV7-8	TRBJ1-2	TGTGCCAGCAGCCCAAGCGGGACAGGGGGCTTTGGAGGCTACACCTTC	CASSPSGTGGFGGYTF
.	TRBV9	TRBJ1-4	TGTGCCAGCAGCCTAGGAGTCGGGGAAAAACTGTTTTTT	CASSLGVGEKLFF
TRBD2	TRBV7-9	TRBJ2-7	TGTGCCAGCAGCTTAGTGTCTAGCGGGAGGACTATCGAGCAGTACTTC	CASSLVSSGRTIEQYF
.	TRBV7-3	TRBJ2-7	TGTGCCAGCAGCCCCACCGGGTCCCACCTTTCAAAGCAGTACTTC	CASSPTGSHLSKQYF
TRBD1	TRBV2	TRBJ1-6	TGTGCCAGCGGGACAGGGACAGATAATTCACCCCTCCACTTT	CASGTGTDNSPLHF
TRBD1	TRBV18	TRBJ2-5	TGTGCCAGCTTACCACAGGGGTCTGGTTATATCGAAGAGACCCAGTACTTC	CASLPQGSGYIEETQYF
.	TRBV11-2	TRBJ2-7	TGTGCCAGCAGCTTAGACGGATGGGGGGCCTACGAGCAGTACTTC	CASSLDGWGAYEQYF
TRBD2	TRBV6-2/TRBV6-3	TRBJ2-2	TGTGCCAGCAGTTATAGCGGGGGGGCCACCGGGGAGCTGTTTTTT	CASSYSGGATGELFF
TRBD1	TRBV19	TRBJ1-4	TGTGCCAGTAGTATAATGTACAGGGGGCGGCGAGGAACTAATGAAAAACTGTTTTTT	CASSIMYRGRRGTNEKLFF
TRBD1	TRBV4-3	TRBJ2-7	TGCGCCAGCAGCCAAGATCAAGGGGACAGTTCCTACGAGCAGTACTTC	CASSQDQGDSSYEQYF